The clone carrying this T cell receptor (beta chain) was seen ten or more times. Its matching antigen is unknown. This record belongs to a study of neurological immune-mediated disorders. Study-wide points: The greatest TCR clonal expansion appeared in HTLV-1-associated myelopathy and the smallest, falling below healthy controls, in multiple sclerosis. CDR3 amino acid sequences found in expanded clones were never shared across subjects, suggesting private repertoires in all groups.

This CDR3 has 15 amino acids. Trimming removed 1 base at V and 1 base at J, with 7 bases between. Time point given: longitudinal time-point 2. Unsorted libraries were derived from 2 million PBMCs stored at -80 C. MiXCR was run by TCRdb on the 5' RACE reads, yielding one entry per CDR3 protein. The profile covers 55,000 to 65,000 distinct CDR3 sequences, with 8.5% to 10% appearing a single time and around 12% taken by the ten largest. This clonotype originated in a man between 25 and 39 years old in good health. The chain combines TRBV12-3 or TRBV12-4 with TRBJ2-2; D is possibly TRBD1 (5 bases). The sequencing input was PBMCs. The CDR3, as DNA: TGTGCCAGCAGTTTAGGGCAGGGGAACACCGGGGAGCTGTTTTTT. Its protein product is CASSLGQGNTGELFF.